Included here is one TCR beta chain sequence, with context. This record comes from a study of shared T cell receptors in the human thymus. Germline loops: CDR1 SGHKS, CDR2 YYEKEE (reference sequence). The CDR3 extends over 14 amino acids. With 2 bases removed from V and 3 bases from J, the gap between germline ends came to 9 bases. Here immunoSEQ multiplex PCR was the method, and the copy in TCRdb shows in-frame clones only, minus some. This sample carries hundreds of thousands of clones, about 90% of them seen once, and the ten largest clones take roughly 0.0089%. These data were also reused for a study on human thymus T cells. Per that study: The sample donors, healthy Finnish infants, were having corrective surgery for congenital heart defects. Thymic tissue was derived from resections collected during corrective heart surgery.

The material sequenced was thymocytes. This receptor was obtained from a boy younger than two with a congenital heart defect. The V and J genes are TRBV5-5 and TRBJ2-1; possible D gene TRBD1, 6 bases. In DNA form, the CDR3 reads TGTGCCAGCAGCTTCCCAGGGGTCTACAATGAGCAGTTCTTC. It specifies CASSFPGVYNEQFF.